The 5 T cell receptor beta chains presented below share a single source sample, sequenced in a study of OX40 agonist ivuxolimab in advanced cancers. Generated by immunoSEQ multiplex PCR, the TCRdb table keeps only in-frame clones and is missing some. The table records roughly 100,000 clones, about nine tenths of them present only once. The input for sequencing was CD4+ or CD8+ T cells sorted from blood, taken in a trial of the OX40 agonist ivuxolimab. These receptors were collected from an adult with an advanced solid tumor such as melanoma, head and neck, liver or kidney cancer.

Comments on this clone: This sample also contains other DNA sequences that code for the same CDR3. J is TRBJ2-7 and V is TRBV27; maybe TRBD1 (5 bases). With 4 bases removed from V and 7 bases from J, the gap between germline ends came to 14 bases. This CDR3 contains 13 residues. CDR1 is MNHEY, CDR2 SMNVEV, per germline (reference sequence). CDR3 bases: TGTGCCAGCAGTTGGGAAGGGGCCGGGGAGCAGTACTTC. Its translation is CASSWEGAGEQYF.

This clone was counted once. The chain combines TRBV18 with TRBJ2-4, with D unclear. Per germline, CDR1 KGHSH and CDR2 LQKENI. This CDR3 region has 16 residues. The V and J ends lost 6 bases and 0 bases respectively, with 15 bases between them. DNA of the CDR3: TGTGCCAGCTCGTCGACGGCGTCCGGAGCCAAAAACATTCAGTACTTC. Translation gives CASSSTASGAKNIQYF. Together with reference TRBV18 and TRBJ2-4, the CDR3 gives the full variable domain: NAGVMQNPRHLVRRRGQEARLRCSPMKGHSHVYWYRQLPEEGLKFMVYLQKENIIDESGMPKERFSAEFPKEGPSILRIQQVVRGDSAAYFCASSSTASGAKNIQYFGAGTRLSVL.

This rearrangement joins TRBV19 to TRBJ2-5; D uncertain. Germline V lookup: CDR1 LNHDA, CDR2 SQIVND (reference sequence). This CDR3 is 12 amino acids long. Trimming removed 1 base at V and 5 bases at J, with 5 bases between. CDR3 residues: CASSIGRETQYF. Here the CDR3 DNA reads TGTGCCAGTAGTATAGGTAGGGAGACCCAGTACTTC.

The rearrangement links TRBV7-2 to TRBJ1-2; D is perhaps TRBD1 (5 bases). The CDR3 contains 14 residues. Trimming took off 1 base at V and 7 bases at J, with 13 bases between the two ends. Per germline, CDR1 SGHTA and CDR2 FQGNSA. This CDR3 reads CASSLVDSLTGYTF. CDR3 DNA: TGTGCCAGCAGCTTAGTAGACAGTTTGACTGGCTACACCTTC.

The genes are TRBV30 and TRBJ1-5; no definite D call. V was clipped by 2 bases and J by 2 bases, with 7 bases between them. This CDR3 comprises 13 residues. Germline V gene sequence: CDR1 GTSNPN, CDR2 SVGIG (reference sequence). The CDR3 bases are TGTGCCTGGAGTCCGGGTGGCAATCAGCCCCAGCATTTT. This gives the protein CAWSPGGNQPQHF.